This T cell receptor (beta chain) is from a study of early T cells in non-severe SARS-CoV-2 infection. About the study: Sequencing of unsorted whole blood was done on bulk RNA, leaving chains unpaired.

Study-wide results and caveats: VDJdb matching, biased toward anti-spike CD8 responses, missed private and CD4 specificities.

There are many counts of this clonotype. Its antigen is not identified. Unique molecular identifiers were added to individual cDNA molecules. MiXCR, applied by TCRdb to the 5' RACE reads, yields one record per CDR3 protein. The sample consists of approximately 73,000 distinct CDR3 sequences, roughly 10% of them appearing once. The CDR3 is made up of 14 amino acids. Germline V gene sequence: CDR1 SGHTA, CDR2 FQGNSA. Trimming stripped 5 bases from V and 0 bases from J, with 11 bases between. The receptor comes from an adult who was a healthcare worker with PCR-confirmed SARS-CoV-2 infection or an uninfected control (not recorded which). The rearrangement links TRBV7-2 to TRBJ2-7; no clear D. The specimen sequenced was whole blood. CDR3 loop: CASSPRLVSYEQYF. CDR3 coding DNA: TGTGCCAGCAGCCCCCGCTTGGTCTCCTACGAGCAGTACTTC. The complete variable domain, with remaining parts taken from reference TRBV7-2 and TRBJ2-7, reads GAGVSQSPSNKVTEKGKDVELRCDPISGHTALYWYRQSLGQGLEFLIYFQGNSAPDKSGLPSDRFSAERTGGSVSTLTIQRTQQEDSAVYLCASSPRLVSYEQYFGPGTRLTVT.